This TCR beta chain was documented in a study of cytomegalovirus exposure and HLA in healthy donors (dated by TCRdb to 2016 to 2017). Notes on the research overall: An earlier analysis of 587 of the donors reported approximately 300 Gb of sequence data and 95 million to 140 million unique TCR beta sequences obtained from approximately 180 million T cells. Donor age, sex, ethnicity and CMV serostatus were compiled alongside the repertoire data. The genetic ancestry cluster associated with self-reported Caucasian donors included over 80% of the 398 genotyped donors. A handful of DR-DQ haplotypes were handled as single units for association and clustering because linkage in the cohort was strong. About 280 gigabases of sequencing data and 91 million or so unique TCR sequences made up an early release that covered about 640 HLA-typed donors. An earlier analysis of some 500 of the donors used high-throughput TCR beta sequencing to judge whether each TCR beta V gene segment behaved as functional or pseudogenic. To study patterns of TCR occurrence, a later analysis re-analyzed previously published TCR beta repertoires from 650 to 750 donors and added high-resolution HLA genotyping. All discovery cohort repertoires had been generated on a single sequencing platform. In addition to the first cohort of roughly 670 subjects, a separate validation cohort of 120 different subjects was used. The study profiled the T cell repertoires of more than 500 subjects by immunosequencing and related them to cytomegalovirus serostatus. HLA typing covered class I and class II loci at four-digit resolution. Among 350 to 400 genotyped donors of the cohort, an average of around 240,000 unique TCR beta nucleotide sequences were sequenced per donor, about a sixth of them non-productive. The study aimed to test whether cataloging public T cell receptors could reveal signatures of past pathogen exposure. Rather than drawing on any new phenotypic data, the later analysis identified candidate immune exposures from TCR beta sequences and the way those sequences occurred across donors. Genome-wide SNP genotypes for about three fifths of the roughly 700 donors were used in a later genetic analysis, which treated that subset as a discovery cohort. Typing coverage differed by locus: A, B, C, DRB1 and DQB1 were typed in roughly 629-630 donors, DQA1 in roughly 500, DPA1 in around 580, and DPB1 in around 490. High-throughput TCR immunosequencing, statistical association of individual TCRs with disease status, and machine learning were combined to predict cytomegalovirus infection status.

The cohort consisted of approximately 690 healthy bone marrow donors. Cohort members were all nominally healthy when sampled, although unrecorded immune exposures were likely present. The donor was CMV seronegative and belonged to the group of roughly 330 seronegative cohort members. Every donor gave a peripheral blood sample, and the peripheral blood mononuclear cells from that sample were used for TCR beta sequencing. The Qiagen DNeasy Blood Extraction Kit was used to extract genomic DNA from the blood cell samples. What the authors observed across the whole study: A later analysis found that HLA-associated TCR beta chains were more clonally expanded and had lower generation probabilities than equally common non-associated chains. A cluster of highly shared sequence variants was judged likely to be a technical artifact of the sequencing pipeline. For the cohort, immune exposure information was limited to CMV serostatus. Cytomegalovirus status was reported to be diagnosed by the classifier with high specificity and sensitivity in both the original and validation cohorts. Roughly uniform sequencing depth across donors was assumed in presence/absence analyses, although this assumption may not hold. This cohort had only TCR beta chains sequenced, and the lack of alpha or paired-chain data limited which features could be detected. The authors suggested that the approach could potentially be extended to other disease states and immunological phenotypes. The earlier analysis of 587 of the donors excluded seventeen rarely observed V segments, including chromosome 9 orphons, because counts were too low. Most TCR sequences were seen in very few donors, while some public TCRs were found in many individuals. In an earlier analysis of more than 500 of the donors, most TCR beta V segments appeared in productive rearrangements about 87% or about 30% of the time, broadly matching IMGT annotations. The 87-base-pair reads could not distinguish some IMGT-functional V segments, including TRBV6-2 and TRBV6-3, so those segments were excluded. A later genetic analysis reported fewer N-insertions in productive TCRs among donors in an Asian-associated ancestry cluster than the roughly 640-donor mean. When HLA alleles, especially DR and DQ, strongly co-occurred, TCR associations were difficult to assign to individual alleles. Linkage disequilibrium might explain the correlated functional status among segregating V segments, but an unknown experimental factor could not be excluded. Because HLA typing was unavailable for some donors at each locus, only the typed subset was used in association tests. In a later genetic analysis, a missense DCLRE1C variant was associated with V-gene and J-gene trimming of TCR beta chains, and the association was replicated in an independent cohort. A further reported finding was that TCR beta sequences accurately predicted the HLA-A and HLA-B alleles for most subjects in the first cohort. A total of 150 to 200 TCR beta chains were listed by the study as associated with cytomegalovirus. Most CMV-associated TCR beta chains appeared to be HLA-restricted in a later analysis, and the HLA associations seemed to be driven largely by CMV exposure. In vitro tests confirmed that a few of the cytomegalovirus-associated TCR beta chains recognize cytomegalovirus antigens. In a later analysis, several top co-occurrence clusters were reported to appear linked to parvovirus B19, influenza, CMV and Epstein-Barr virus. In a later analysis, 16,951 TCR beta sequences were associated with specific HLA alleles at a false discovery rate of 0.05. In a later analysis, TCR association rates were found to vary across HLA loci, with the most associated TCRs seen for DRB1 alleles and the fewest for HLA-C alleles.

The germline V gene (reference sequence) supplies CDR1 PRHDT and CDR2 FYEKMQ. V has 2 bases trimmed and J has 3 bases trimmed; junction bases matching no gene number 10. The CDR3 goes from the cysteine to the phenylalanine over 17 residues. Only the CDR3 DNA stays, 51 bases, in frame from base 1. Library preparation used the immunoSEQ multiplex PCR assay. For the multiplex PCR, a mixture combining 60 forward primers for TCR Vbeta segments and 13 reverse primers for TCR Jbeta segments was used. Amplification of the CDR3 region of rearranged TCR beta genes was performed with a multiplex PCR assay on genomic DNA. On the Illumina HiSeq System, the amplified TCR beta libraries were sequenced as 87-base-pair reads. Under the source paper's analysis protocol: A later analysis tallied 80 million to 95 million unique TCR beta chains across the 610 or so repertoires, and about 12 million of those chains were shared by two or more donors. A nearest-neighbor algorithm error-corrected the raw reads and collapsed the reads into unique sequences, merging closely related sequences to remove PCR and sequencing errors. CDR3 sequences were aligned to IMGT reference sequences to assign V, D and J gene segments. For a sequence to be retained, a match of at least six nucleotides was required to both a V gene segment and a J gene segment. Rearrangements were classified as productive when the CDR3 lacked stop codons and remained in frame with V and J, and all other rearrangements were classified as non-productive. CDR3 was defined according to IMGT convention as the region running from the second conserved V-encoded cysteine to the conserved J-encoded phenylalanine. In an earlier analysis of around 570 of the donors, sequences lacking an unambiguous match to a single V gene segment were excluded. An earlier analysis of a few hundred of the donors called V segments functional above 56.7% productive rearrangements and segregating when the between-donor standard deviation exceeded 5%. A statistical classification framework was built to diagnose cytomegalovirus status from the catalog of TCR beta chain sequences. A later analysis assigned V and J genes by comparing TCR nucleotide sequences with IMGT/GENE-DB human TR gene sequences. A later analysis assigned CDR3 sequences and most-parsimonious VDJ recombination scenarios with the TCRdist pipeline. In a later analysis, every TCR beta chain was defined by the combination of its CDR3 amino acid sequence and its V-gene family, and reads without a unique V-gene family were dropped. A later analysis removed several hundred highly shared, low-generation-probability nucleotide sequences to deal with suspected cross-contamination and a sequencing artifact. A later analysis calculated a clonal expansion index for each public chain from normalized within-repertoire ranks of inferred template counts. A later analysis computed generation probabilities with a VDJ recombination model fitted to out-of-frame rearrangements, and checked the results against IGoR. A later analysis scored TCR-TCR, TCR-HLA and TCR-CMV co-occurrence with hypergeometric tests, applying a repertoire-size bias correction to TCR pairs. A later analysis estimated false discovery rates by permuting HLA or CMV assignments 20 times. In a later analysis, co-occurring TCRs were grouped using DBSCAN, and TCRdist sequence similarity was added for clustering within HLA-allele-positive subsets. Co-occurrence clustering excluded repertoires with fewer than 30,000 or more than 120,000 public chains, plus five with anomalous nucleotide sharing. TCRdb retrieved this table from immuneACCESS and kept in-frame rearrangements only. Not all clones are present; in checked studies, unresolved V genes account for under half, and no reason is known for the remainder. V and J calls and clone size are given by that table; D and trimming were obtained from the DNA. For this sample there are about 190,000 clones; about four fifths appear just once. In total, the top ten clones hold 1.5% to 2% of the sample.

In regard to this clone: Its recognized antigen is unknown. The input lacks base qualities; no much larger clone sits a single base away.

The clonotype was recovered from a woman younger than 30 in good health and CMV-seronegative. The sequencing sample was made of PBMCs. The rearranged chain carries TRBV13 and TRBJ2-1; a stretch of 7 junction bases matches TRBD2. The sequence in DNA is TGTGCCAGCAGCTTAAAGTCTAGCGGATCCTACTACAATGAGCAGTTCTTC. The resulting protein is CASSLKSSGSYYNEQFF.